The entry below describes one T cell receptor beta chain. These data originate in a study of blood T cell repertoires in COVID-19. Study-level information: PBMCs, B-cell-depleted T cells, or T cells provided the cDNA or gDNA that made up the material.

Assay used: immunoSEQ multiplex PCR; TCRdb lists only in-frame clones, some missing. In the table there are over 15,000 clones, about 87% of which are singletons. The CDR3 sequence is 15 residues long. CDR1 is LNHNV and CDR2 is YYDKDF in the germline V gene (reference sequence). V lost 2 bases to trimming and J lost 7 bases, with 17 bases between them. The chain couples TRBV15 to TRBJ1-2; a weak D match, TRBD1 (5 bases). The clonotype comes from a human donor in a cohort sampled during active COVID-19. Material: peripheral blood. For the CDR3, the DNA is TGTGCCACCAGCAGACGCCAGGGTGGGCTTCCTGGCTACACCTTC. As protein: CATSRRQGGLPGYTF.